This T cell receptor (beta chain) was found in a study of T cells in Graves' hyperthyroidism and ophthalmopathy. Template material for amplifying TCR beta CDR3 regions consisted of RNA transcripts. The HTBI set primed first-round TCR CDR3 RT-PCR. One entry per CDR3 protein results from TCRdb running MiXCR on the multiplex PCR reads. Among roughly 840,000 distinct CDR3 sequences listed, 35% to 45% were seen once. This clonotype was found a few times. Sequencing used blood. The sequence came from a man aged 18 to 29 with Graves' hyperthyroidism.

CDR3 nucleotides: TGTGCCATCAGTGAGTCCATGGCGGGAGTACAAGAGACCCAGTACTTC. Its protein is CAISESMAGVQETQYF. V gene TRBV10-3 combines with J gene TRBJ2-5; 7 bases line up with TRBD2. The CDR3 has 16 residues. CDR1 is ENHRY, CDR2 SYGVKD, per germline. V lost 0 bases, J lost 2 bases, and 6 bases stayed unmatched.